This T cell receptor (beta chain) was captured by sequencing in a study of early T cells in non-severe SARS-CoV-2 infection. About the study: Sequencing of bulk RNA from unsorted whole blood was done, without chain pairing. Study-level points and caveats: Using VDJdb, the matching emphasized anti-spike CD8 responses while missing private and CD4 specificities.

Unique molecular identifiers tagged individual cDNA molecules. MiXCR, run by TCRdb on the 5' RACE reads, gives a single entry per CDR3 protein. In the table there are tens of thousands of distinct CDR3 sequences, under 8.5% of which are singletons. Germline V lookup: CDR1 DFQATT, CDR2 SNEGSKA (reference sequence). The ends lost 1 base at V and 5 bases at J; junction bases unmatched: 12. The CDR3 totals 17 residues. This clonotype was found a few times. Its antigen is as yet unknown. The rearrangement joins TRBV20-1 to TRBJ1-5; 9 bases map to TRBD1. This TCR was recovered from an adult who was a healthcare worker with PCR-confirmed SARS-CoV-2 infection or an uninfected control (not recorded which). This specimen was whole blood, taken at baseline. CDR3 DNA sequence: TGCAGTGCTAGAGTATTGGGACAGGGATACCCGGATCAGCCCCAGCATTTT. Protein product: CSARVLGQGYPDQPQHF.